The rows below give T cell receptor beta chains drawn from one sample of a study of cytomegalovirus exposure and HLA in healthy donors. Repertoires were generated with immunoSEQ multiplex PCR, while TCRdb's copy carries only in-frame clones and drops some. The data show 160,000 or so clones, around four fifths seen once. The sequenced sample consisted of PBMCs. All receptors come from a young man in good health and CMV-seropositive. Each CDR3 is given with its conserved first and last residue. The D gene is left open where the match is weak. The listing skips clone size in some rows; elsewhere it reads once, few, many or a size class.

J,size,D,V,DNA,CDR3
TRBJ2-7,NA,TRBD2,TRBV6-6,TGTGCCAGCAGCAGAAGCGGGGAACCTGCCTACGAGCAGTACTTC,CASSRSGEPAYEQYF
TRBJ1-3,few,NA,TRBV25-1,TGTGCCAGCAGTGAATTTCGGGGGGGCACCTCTGGAAACACCATATATTTT,CASSEFRGGTSGNTIYF
TRBJ2-7,once,TRBD1,TRBV7-8,TGTGCCAGCACCCCCTCATCGGGACAGTGGATCTACGAGCAGTACTTC,CASTPSSGQWIYEQYF
TRBJ2-1,NA,TRBD2,TRBV6-5,TGTGCCAGCAGCCCCGGGACTAGCGGGGGTGATGAGCAGTTCTTC,CASSPGTSGGDEQFF
TRBJ2-1,NA,TRBD2,TRBV4-2,TGTGCCAGCAGCCAAGATCGGGAGCGGGGGCGCTACAATGAGCAGTTCTTC,CASSQDRERGRYNEQFF
TRBJ1-2,NA,NA,TRBV19,TGTGCCAGGCGGACTAGGGAGGGTTATGGCTACACCTTC,CARRTREGYGYTF
TRBJ1-3,NA,NA,TRBV5-6,TGTGCCAGCAGCTTGTTTGAGGAAAGCCTTGGAAACACCATATATTTT,CASSLFEESLGNTIYF
TRBJ1-3,NA,NA,TRBV4-3,TGCGCCAGCAGCCAACATAGTAAGGGGGTCTACGGAAACACCATATATTTT,CASSQHSKGVYGNTIYF
TRBJ2-7,once,TRBD1,TRBV14,TGTGCCAGCAACCTTTTCGGGACAGACAACTACGAGCAGTACTTC,CASNLFGTDNYEQYF
TRBJ2-3,NA,NA,TRBV4-3,TGCGCCAGCAGCCAAGAGGCAGTGGGGGGGCCTAGCACAGATACGCAGTATTTT,CASSQEAVGGPSTDTQYF
TRBJ1-5,once,NA,TRBV15,TGTGCCACCAGGACAGAGAATAGCAATCAGCCCCAGCATTTT,CATRTENSNQPQHF
TRBJ2-3,NA,NA,TRBV5-1,TGCGCCACCAAGGAGGGGACTAGCACAGATACGCAGTATTTT,CATKEGTSTDTQYF
TRBJ1-2,NA,TRBD1,TRBV27,TGTGCCAGCAGTTTATCCGGGACAGGGGGCTATGGCTACACCTTC,CASSLSGTGGYGYTF
TRBJ2-1,NA,NA,TRBV6-6,TGTGCCACCCGGGGTCGGGACAATGAGCAGTTCTTC,CATRGRDNEQFF
TRBJ2-7,NA,TRBD2,TRBV10-3,TGTGCCATCAGTGAGTCGGGACTAGCAGGGGAGCAGTACTTC,CAISESGLAGEQYF